This record looks at one TCR beta chain sequence and its context. Its antigen remains unknown. One end of the junction does not line up with germline, which may come from a read error. This sample is part of a study of cytomegalovirus exposure and HLA in healthy donors. Germline loops: CDR1 KGHSH, CDR2 LQKENI. There are 15 residues in the CDR3. 60 Vbeta and 13 Jbeta primers were used in PCR. Using immunoSEQ multiplex PCR, the repertoire was profiled, and TCRdb retains in-frame clones only, with some absent. The sample includes over 150,000 clones, approximately 70% of them seen just once. Notes on the study in general: For most TCR beta V segments, an earlier analysis put the productive rate at about 87% or about 30% of the time.

The sequenced sample consisted of PBMCs. The V gene is TRBV18, the J gene TRBJ1-2; TRBD1 aligns across 7 bases. The sequence derives from a woman between 40 and 50 years old in good health and CMV-seropositive. CDR3 nucleotides: TGTGCCAGCTCACCACAAACAGGGGAACCCTATGGCTACCCCTTC. Its protein is CASSPQTGEPYGYPF.